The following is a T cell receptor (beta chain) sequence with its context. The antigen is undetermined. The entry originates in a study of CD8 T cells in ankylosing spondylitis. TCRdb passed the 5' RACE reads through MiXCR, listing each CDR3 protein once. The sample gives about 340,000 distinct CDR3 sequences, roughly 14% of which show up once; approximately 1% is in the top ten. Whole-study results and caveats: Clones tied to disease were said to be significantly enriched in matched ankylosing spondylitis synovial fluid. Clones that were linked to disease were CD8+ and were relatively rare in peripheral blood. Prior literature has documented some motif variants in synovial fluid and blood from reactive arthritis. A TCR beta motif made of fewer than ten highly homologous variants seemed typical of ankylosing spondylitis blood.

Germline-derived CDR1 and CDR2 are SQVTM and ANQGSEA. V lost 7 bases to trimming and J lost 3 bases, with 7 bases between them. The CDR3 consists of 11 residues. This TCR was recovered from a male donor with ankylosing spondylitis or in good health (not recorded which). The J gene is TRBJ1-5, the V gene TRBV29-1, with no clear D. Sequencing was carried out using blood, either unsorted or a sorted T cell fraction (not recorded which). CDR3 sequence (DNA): TGCAGCGCGGGTAACAATCAGCCCCAGCATTTT. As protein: CSAGNNQPQHF.